This T cell receptor beta chain is drawn from a study of early T cells in non-severe SARS-CoV-2 infection. This clonotype turned up a few times. Trimming removed 4 bases from V and 4 bases from J, with 8 bases in between. This CDR3 has 12 residues. Per germline, CDR1 SEHNR and CDR2 FQNEAQ (reference sequence). TCRdb processed the 5' RACE reads anew with MiXCR; each CDR3 protein has one entry. This table holds around 47,000 distinct CDR3 sequences, roughly 10% found once. This sequence originates from an adult who was a healthcare worker with PCR-confirmed SARS-CoV-2 infection or an uninfected control (not recorded which). The chain uses TRBV7-9 and TRBJ2-7, with a possible D match to TRBD1 (6 bases). Sequenced input: whole blood. CDR3 amino acids: CASSSGVYEQYF. In nucleotides, the CDR3 is TGTGCCAGCAGCTCAGGGGTTTACGAGCAGTACTTC. Complete variable domain (other parts from reference TRBV7-9 and TRBJ2-7): DTGVSQNPRHKITKRGQNVTFRCDPISEHNRLYWYRQTLGQGPEFLTYFQNEAQLEKSRLLSDRFSAERPKGSFSTLEIQRTEQGDSAMYLCASSSGVYEQYFGPGTRLTVT.